This T cell receptor beta chain was retrieved from a study of blood T cell repertoires in COVID-19. Study information: The cDNA or gDNA used as material had been derived from T cells, B-cell-depleted T cells, or PBMCs.

Authors' methods: How many nucleated cells were present was estimated from reference gene primer amplification. Some clones are missing from TCRdb's copy, which holds only in-frame ones; the method was immunoSEQ multiplex PCR. V, J and clone size reflect that table, while D and trimming were determined from the DNA. The table has some 260,000 clones, about 90% seen once. Germline V CDR1 and CDR2: MNHNS, SASEGT. The CDR3 sequence is 14 residues long. The V end was cut by 3 bases, the J end by 5 bases, with 13 bases between. The genes are TRBV6-1 and TRBJ1-2; possible D gene TRBD1, 5 bases. The sequenced material came from peripheral blood. This clonotype was sampled from a man aged 18-30 years with active or convalescent COVID-19. CDR3 sequence: CASSESGKVYGYTF. CDR3 coding DNA: TGTGCCAGCAGTGAGTCAGGGAAAGTGTATGGCTACACCTTC.